This passage covers 18 T cell receptor beta chains from one sample sequenced in a study of graft-versus-host responses after intestinal transplantation. Their antigen targets remain unknown. The protocol was immunoSEQ multiplex PCR, while the TCRdb copy is restricted to in-frame clones and leaves out a portion. The sample has some 120,000 clones, around 90% seen once. Sequencing used unstimulated CD4+ T cells sorted from spleen or lymph node cells, obtained before transplant. The source of these receptors is a human donor who was the organ donor for an intestinal transplant.

The chain employs TRBV28 and TRBJ2-3, with D uncertain. Trimming removed 1 base from V and 3 bases from J, with 5 bases in between. Per the germline V gene, CDR1 is MDHEN and CDR2 is SYDVKM. The length of the CDR3 is 13 residues. The CDR3 here is CASSLSATDTQYF. The CDR3 coding sequence is TGTGCCAGCAGTTTATCGGCGACAGATACGCAGTATTTT.

The rearrangement joins TRBV19 to TRBJ1-2; TRBD1 agrees at 7 bases. The CDR3 spans 13 residues. Germline V gene sequence: CDR1 LNHDA, CDR2 SQIVND (reference sequence). J gave up 8 bases and V 8 bases, and 11 bases lay outside the gene matches. The CDR3 loop is CASDSRQGRGYTF. In nucleotides, the CDR3 is TGTGCCAGTGACTCTCGACAGGGAAGGGGCTACACCTTC.

This chain uses TRBV2 with TRBJ1-5; D gene ambiguous. V lost 0 bases, J lost 3 bases, and 9 bases lay in between. The CDR3 loop spans 15 amino acids. Germline CDR1 reads SNHLY; CDR2 reads FYNNEI. The CDR3, as DNA: TGTGCCAGCAGTGAAGCGCCTGGAACCAATCAGCCCCAGCATTTT. Its protein is CASSEAPGTNQPQHF.

The chain is built from TRBV5-1 and TRBJ2-1, with 10 bases aligning to TRBD2. Trimming at V came to 0 bases and at J to 8 bases, leaving 11 bases not matched to a gene. The CDR3 is made up of 17 amino acids. Germline CDR1 reads SGHRS; CDR2 reads YFSETQ. The CDR3 nucleotides are TGCGCCAGCAGCTTGGGGACCCTAGCGGGAGTGCTCCATGAGCAGTTCTTC. Translation: CASSLGTLAGVLHEQFF.

The genes are TRBV6-6 and TRBJ1-2, with unresolved D. Between the trimmed V and J ends, which lost 7 bases and 0 bases, there was a span of 12 bases. Looked up from germline, CDR1 is MNHNY and CDR2 is SVGAGI (reference sequence). This CDR3 is 14 amino acids long. The CDR3 loop reads CASTRSAANYGYTF. The CDR3 DNA reads as TGTGCCAGCACCAGGAGCGCAGCTAACTATGGCTACACCTTC.

V gene TRBV2 combines with J gene TRBJ1-2; 11 bases align to TRBD1. CDR1 is SNHLY and CDR2 is FYNNEI in the germline V gene. V gave up 5 bases and J gave up 4 bases; unmatched junction bases: 6. The CDR3 consists of 15 residues. CDR3 region: CASSSADRGLYGYTF. The CDR3 DNA sequence: TGTGCCAGCAGTTCAGCGGACAGGGGGCTCTATGGCTACACCTTC. Drawing the rest from reference TRBV2 and TRBJ1-2, the complete variable domain is EPEVTQTPSHQVTQMGQEVILRCVPISNHLYFYWYRQILGQKVEFLVSFYNNEISEKSEIFDDQFSVERPDGSNFTLKIRSTKLEDSAMYFCASSSADRGLYGYTFGSGTRLTVV.

The gene calls are TRBV6-1 and TRBJ1-5; no reliable D call. Between the trimmed V and J ends, which lost 4 bases and 3 bases, there was a span of 10 bases. The CDR3 runs to 14 residues. The V gene's germline CDR1 is MNHNS and CDR2 SASEGT. For the CDR3, the DNA is TGTGCCAGCAGTGGGCAGAGTATCAATCAGCCCCAGCATTTT. Residues: CASSGQSINQPQHF.

CDR3 DNA sequence: TGTGCCAGCAGCGTAGGAAGCACCGGGGAGCTGTTTTTT. As protein: CASSVGSTGELFF. The J gene is TRBJ2-2, the V gene TRBV9; no reliable D call. The germline CDR1 and CDR2 sequences are SGDLS and YYNGEE. The ends were cut back, 0 bases at V and 4 bases at J, with 4 bases in the middle. The CDR3 loop spans 13 amino acids.

The chain links TRBV5-1 to TRBJ2-1; TRBD2 agrees at 16 bases. The length of the CDR3 is 15 residues. The J segment lost 9 bases and the V segment lost 4 bases, leaving 4 bases of the junction unmatched. Germline assignment: CDR1 SGHRS and CDR2 YFSETQ. CDR3 in amino acids: CASSPGTSGRAEQFF. For the CDR3, the DNA is TGCGCCAGCAGCCCGGGGACTAGCGGGAGGGCTGAGCAGTTCTTC.

The V gene is TRBV30, the J gene TRBJ1-5; no definite D call. Germline CDR1 is GTSNPN and CDR2 is SVGIG (reference sequence). V shed 1 base and J shed 1 base, with 8 bases lying between them. This CDR3 is 14 amino acids long. CDR3: CAWSEGLSNQPQHF. The CDR3, as DNA: TGTGCCTGGAGTGAAGGGTTAAGCAATCAGCCCCAGCATTTT.

In this sample, this clone turned up once. The CDR3 coding sequence is TGTGCCAGCAGTTTCAAGCCGGGACAGGGAAGAAATGAGCAGTTCTTC. This translates into CASSFKPGQGRNEQFF. This chain uses TRBV27 with TRBJ2-1, with 9 bases aligning to TRBD1. J gave up 7 bases and V 3 bases, and 10 bases lay outside the gene matches. The CDR3 loop spans 16 amino acids. Germline V gene data show CDR1 as MNHEY and CDR2 as SMNVEV (reference sequence).

The CDR3 nucleotides read TGTGCCAGCAGCGTCGGGGCCTCAGATACGCAGTATTTT. Protein: CASSVGASDTQYF. The V and J genes are TRBV28 and TRBJ2-3, with D tentatively TRBD1 or TRBD2 (5 bases each). Trimming took 6 bases from V and 4 from J, leaving 11 bases between them. This CDR3 contains 13 residues. In germline, CDR1 is MDHEN, CDR2 SYDVKM.

This clone was detected a few times. This CDR3 is also generated by other DNA sequences in the sample. This chain joins TRBV6-5 and TRBJ2-7; 11 bases are shared with TRBD2. In germline, CDR1 is MNHEY, CDR2 SVGAGI. With 6 bases clipped from V and 4 bases from J, the junction kept 5 bases outside the gene matches. This CDR3 comprises 14 residues. In DNA, the CDR3 is TGTGCCAGCAGGGCCGGGACTAGCGGATACGAGCAGTACTTC. This gives the protein CASRAGTSGYEQYF.

The chain joins TRBV7-9 to TRBJ2-1, with D tentatively TRBD2 (5 bases). V shed 3 bases and J shed 10 bases, with 10 bases lying between them. The CDR3 totals 12 residues. CDR1 SEHNR and CDR2 FQNEAQ come from the germline V gene (reference sequence). This CDR3 is CASSFSGSEQFF. The CDR3 DNA sequence: TGTGCCAGCAGCTTCTCGGGGTCGGAGCAGTTCTTC.

V and J are TRBV6-6 and TRBJ2-7; D possibly corresponds to TRBD2 (5 bases). V gave up 2 bases and J gave up 0 bases, with 8 bases separating them. Germline values: CDR1 MNHNY, CDR2 SVGAGI (reference sequence). This CDR3 is 14 amino acids long. The CDR3 loop reads CASSYGGFSYEQYF. The CDR3 DNA follows: TGTGCCAGCAGTTACGGAGGCTTCTCCTACGAGCAGTACTTC.

DNA for the CDR3: TGTGCCAGCAGTTTAACGCTAGCGGGAGGAAGGAGGTCCTACGAGCAGTACTTC. Amino acid sequence: CASSLTLAGGRRSYEQYF. The genes are TRBV27 and TRBJ2-7; 11 bases line up with TRBD2. There are 18 residues in the CDR3. Germline-derived CDR1 and CDR2 are MNHEY and SMNVEV (reference sequence). Trimming at V came to 2 bases and at J to 1 base, leaving 10 bases not matched to a gene.

The gene calls are TRBV14 and TRBJ2-7; a possible D gene is TRBD2 (6 bases). The CDR3 is 16 amino acids. V dropped 3 bases and J dropped 4 bases, with 19 bases sitting between them. Germline V gene data show CDR1 as SGHDN and CDR2 as FVKESK. CDR3 sequence: CASSQGGRPPLYEQYF. The CDR3 DNA reads TGTGCCAGCAGCCAGGGAGGACGTCCCCCACTTTACGAGCAGTACTTC.

A single count supports this clone. The V call is TRBV21-1, the J call TRBJ1-5. TRBV21-1 represents a pseudogene. The length of the CDR3 is 15 residues. CDR3 in amino acids: CASSKVAGSNQPQHF. DNA of the CDR3: TGTGCCAGCAGCAAAGTTGCGGGTAGCAATCAGCCCCAGCATTTT.